The 17 T cell receptor beta chains below were found in one sample sequenced in a study of blood T cell repertoires in COVID-19. Clones were sequenced by immunoSEQ multiplex PCR, and TCRdb holds only the in-frame ones, with some missing. The sample contains 100,000 or so clones, roughly 80% of which appear only once. Material: peripheral blood. The receptors were gathered from a woman aged 80 or over with acute or convalescent COVID-19.

V usage is TRBV11-2 and J usage is TRBJ2-1, with D possibly matching TRBD2 (6 bases). CDR1 SGHAT and CDR2 FQNNGV come from the germline V gene. V shed 2 bases and J shed 8 bases, with 10 bases lying between them. The CDR3 runs 13 residues. CDR3 loop: CASSLKRVDEQFF. CDR3 nucleotide sequence: TGTGCCAGCAGCTTAAAGCGGGTCGATGAGCAGTTCTTC. The full variable domain, in which reference TRBV11-2 and TRBJ2-1 provide the parts outside the CDR3, is EAGVAQSPRYKIIEKRQSVAFWCNPISGHATLYWYQQILGQGPKLLIQFQNNGVVDDSQLPKDRFSAERLKGVDSTLKIQPAKLEDSAVYLCASSLKRVDEQFFGPGTRLTVL.

V is TRBV27 and J is TRBJ2-1; TRBD2 aligns across 11 bases. V lost 2 bases and J lost 9; bases outside the gene matches: 0. CDR3 size: 13 residues. The germline CDR1 and CDR2 sequences are MNHEY and SMNVEV (reference sequence). The CDR3 bases are TGTGCCAGCAGTTTAACTAGCGGGAGTGAGCAGTTCTTC. Protein sequence: CASSLTSGSEQFF.

CDR3 in amino acids: CAWNPGQKNTEAFF. DNA of the CDR3: TGTGCCTGGAATCCGGGACAAAAGAACACTGAAGCTTTCTTT. The rearrangement uses TRBV30 and TRBJ1-1; D may be TRBD1 (6 bases). The CDR3 is 14 residues long. Germline loops: CDR1 GTSNPN, CDR2 SVGIG (reference sequence). V was cut by 4 bases and J by 1 base, with 13 bases left in between.

The V and J genes are TRBV7-8 and TRBJ2-2; 12 bases agree with TRBD2. Germline trimming cut 4 bases from V and 3 bases from J; bases unmatched to any gene: 6. CDR3 length: 17 amino acids. CDR1 and CDR2 from the germline V gene are SGHVS and FQNEAQ. The CDR3 loop is CASSSPSGRDDTGELFF. The CDR3 DNA reads as TGTGCCAGCAGCTCTCCTAGCGGGAGGGACGACACCGGGGAGCTGTTTTTT.

V usage is TRBV5-1 and J usage is TRBJ1-1; 7 bases are a match to TRBD1. The germline CDR1 and CDR2 sequences are SGHRS and YFSETQ. This CDR3 comprises 13 residues. The trim removed 1 base at V and 3 bases at J, leaving 0 bases unmatched. As DNA, the CDR3 is TGCGCCAGCAGCTTGAGGGGGCACACTGAAGCTTTCTTT. Its translation is CASSLRGHTEAFF.

The chain is built from TRBV18 and TRBJ1-1; weak D call: TRBD1 (5 bases). The V and J ends lost 6 bases and 0 bases respectively, with 11 bases between them. CDR1 is KGHSH, CDR2 LQKENI, per germline. There are 14 residues in the CDR3. CDR3 in DNA: TGTGCCAGCTCCTCAGGGTTCATGAACACTGAAGCTTTCTTT. It specifies CASSSGFMNTEAFF.

This chain connects TRBV13 to TRBJ2-2; TRBD2 matches at 7 bases. The CDR3 contains 17 residues. The ends lost 3 bases at V and 1 base at J; junction bases unmatched: 8. Germline CDR1 is PRHDT and CDR2 is FYEKMQ (reference sequence). DNA for the CDR3: TGTGCCAGCAGCTTGGCGGGAGAGTTGATGAACACCGGGGAGCTGTTTTTT. Its protein product is CASSLAGELMNTGELFF.

The rearrangement uses TRBV3-1 (or the pseudogene TRBV3-2) and TRBJ1-5, with TRBD1 identical over 7 bases. CDR3 length: 15 residues. Germline-derived CDR1 and CDR2 are LGHDT and YNNKEL (reference sequence). V dropped 6 bases and J dropped 4; count of bases not matched to a gene: 9. The CDR3 region has the DNA TGTGCCAGCAGACGCATCACAGGGGCAAATCAGCCCCAGCATTTT. Protein product: CASRRITGANQPQHF.

This chain joins TRBV25-1 and TRBJ1-6; D possibly corresponds to TRBD1 (6 bases). The V and J ends lost 2 bases and 6 bases respectively, with 14 bases between them. The CDR3 spans 16 residues. Per the germline V gene, CDR1 is MGHDK and CDR2 is SYGVNS. In nucleotides, the CDR3 is TGTGCCAGCAGTGAACACAGTAGGGGGGGTAATTCACCCCTCCACTTT. Protein sequence: CASSEHSRGGNSPLHF.

This chain connects TRBV4-1 to TRBJ1-4, with unresolved D. Per the germline V gene, CDR1 is MGHRA and CDR2 is YSYEKL. V lost 0 bases and J lost 6, with 11 bases in between. This CDR3 spans 15 amino acids. The CDR3 DNA is TGCGCCAGCAGCCAAGAGTTGACAAGTTATGAAAAACTGTTTTTT. This translates into CASSQELTSYEKLFF.

The genes are TRBV14 and TRBJ1-4; 9 bases fit TRBD1. Germline assignment: CDR1 SGHDN and CDR2 FVKESK. The CDR3 runs 14 residues. V shed 5 bases, J shed 8 bases, and the junction held 6 bases outside the gene matches. CDR3 coding DNA: TGTGCCAGCAGCAGGGACAGGGAAGTCGAAAAACTGTTTTTT. Translation gives CASSRDREVEKLFF. Looking up the rest from reference TRBV14 and TRBJ1-4 gives the full variable domain: EAGVTQFPSHSVIEKGQTVTLRCDPISGHDNLYWYRRVMGKEIKFLLHFVKESKQDESGMPNNRFLAERTGGTYSTLKVQPAELEDSGVYFCASSRDREVEKLFFGSGTQLSVL.

This clone was found once. The chain is built from TRBV29-1 and TRBJ1-5; maybe TRBD1 (5 bases). This CDR3 is 13 amino acids long. The germline V gene has CDR1 SQVTM and CDR2 ANQGSEA. V lost 4 bases and J lost 4, with 11 bases in between. The CDR3 protein is CSVVQGTNQPQHF. The CDR3 DNA follows: TGCAGCGTTGTGCAGGGAACGAATCAGCCCCAGCATTTT. Full variable domain (missing parts from reference TRBV29-1 and TRBJ1-5): SAVISQKPSRDICQRGTSLTIQCQVDSQVTMMFWYRQQPGQSLTLIATANQGSEATYESGFVIDKFPISRPNLTFSTLTVSNMSPEDSSIYLCSVVQGTNQPQHFGDGTRLSIL.

This chain joins TRBV24-1 and TRBJ2-2; TRBD2 might be the D (6 bases). This CDR3 is built from 16 residues. The V end was cut by 3 bases, the J end by 4 bases, with 14 bases between. Germline lookup yields CDR1 KGHDR and CDR2 SFDVKD. The CDR3 loop is CATSDRRAIGTGELFF. CDR3 nucleotide sequence: TGTGCCACCAGTGATAGGAGGGCTATAGGCACCGGGGAGCTGTTTTTT.

This clone was recorded a few times. The V gene is TRBV29-1, the J gene TRBJ1-2, with TRBD1 as a possible D gene (6 bases). Germline assignment: CDR1 SQVTM and CDR2 ANQGSEA. The CDR3 length is 16 residues. With 5 bases removed from V and 4 bases from J, the gap between germline ends came to 23 bases. In nucleotides, the CDR3 is TGCAGCGTTTCCGACCAGACAGGCCGCTCCACCTATGGCTACACCTTC. Translating gives CSVSDQTGRSTYGYTF. Supplemented by reference TRBV29-1 and TRBJ1-2, the full variable domain reads SAVISQKPSRDICQRGTSLTIQCQVDSQVTMMFWYRQQPGQSLTLIATANQGSEATYESGFVIDKFPISRPNLTFSTLTVSNMSPEDSSIYLCSVSDQTGRSTYGYTFGSGTRLTVV.

The chain combines TRBV6-6 with TRBJ1-2; D may be TRBD1 (6 bases). Germline lookup yields CDR1 MNHNY and CDR2 SVGAGI (reference sequence). V was shortened by 6 bases and J by 5 bases, with 16 bases between the two germline ends. The CDR3 has 14 residues. This CDR3 reads CASSEQGYAYGYTF. CDR3 nucleotide sequence: TGTGCCAGCAGCGAACAGGGTTATGCTTATGGCTACACCTTC.

This clone was counted between two and nine times. The rearrangement uses TRBV7-8 and TRBJ2-7, with a possible D match to TRBD2 (7 bases). Per the germline V gene, CDR1 is SGHVS and CDR2 is FQNEAQ. The CDR3 loop spans 14 amino acids. V was cut by 4 bases and J by 7 bases, with 17 bases left in between. For the CDR3, the DNA is TGTGCCAGCAGCTGGGGGGCGGGAGTCGGGGAGCAGTACTTC. This sequence encodes CASSWGAGVGEQYF.

The CDR3 loop reads CASSPPGTNTGELFF. The DNA for the CDR3 is TGTGCCAGCTCACCACCTGGTACTAACACCGGGGAGCTGTTTTTT. The rearrangement joins TRBV18 to TRBJ2-2; the D is unclear. The CDR3 is 15 amino acids. V lost 0 bases to trimming and J lost 2 bases, with 7 bases between them. The V gene's germline CDR1 is KGHSH and CDR2 LQKENI.